These T cell receptor beta chains were read from a single sample in a study of T cells in Graves' hyperthyroidism and ophthalmopathy. One entry per CDR3 protein results from TCRdb running MiXCR on the multiplex PCR reads. The table lists about 640,000 distinct CDR3 sequences, 20% to 25% of them singletons. The sample taken for sequencing was blood. These receptors were obtained from a man aged 25-45 years with Graves' ophthalmopathy. The CDR3 runs from the conserved cysteine through the conserved F or W. D genes are given only for firm matches. Clone size appears in some rows only: once, few, many, or a class for an expanded clone.

V	size	D	J	DNA	CDR3
TRBV6-1	-	-	TRBJ1-2	TGTGCCAGCAGTGTTGCCGGGACGGTCGTGGGCTACACCTTC	CASSVAGTVVGYTF
TRBV10-3	-	-	TRBJ2-5	TGTGCCATCAGTGAGTCAACGGGGGCCCGAGAGACCCAGTACTTC	CAISESTGARETQYF
TRBV24-1	many	TRBD1	TRBJ1-1	TGTGCCACCAGTGATCCGCGGGACAGGGGGCCGCTTAACACTGAAGCTTTCTTT	CATSDPRDRGPLNTEAFF
TRBV11-2	many	TRBD1	TRBJ1-2	TGTGCCAGCAGCTTAGAGGCAGGGGGTAACTATGGCTACACCTTC	CASSLEAGGNYGYTF
TRBV5-1	-	-	TRBJ1-1	TGCGCCAGCAGAGCGACAGCTAGTGAAGCTTTCTTT	CASRATASEAFF
TRBV2	many	-	TRBJ2-7	TGTGCCAGCAGTGTGGGGGACACTACCTACGAGCAGTACTTC	CASSVGDTTYEQYF
TRBV28	many	-	TRBJ1-4	TGTGCCAGCAGTTTGAACGGACAGAATGAAAAACTGTTTTTT	CASSLNGQNEKLFF
TRBV5-1	-	-	TRBJ1-3	TGCGCCAGCAAAAAGGGGGAAGGAAACACCATATATTTT	CASKKGEGNTIYF
TRBV6-1	few	-	TRBJ2-1	TGTGCCAGCAGTGAATTGGGAACCGATCCGGGGCGGTTCTTC	CASSELGTDPGRFF
TRBV10-3	-	TRBD1	TRBJ2-2	TGTGCCATCAGTGAGTCGACAGGGGCAGCGGGGGAGCTGTTTTTT	CAISESTGAAGELFF
TRBV10-3	few	TRBD2	TRBJ2-1	TGTGCCATCAGTGAGACAGAAACTAGCGGGAGGTCAGGGGAGCAGTTCTTC	CAISETETSGRSGEQFF
TRBV4-1	-	-	TRBJ1-1	TGCGCCAGCAGGGATCTGGGCGGACTTGGAAGGGCTTTCTTT	CASRDLGGLGRAFF
TRBV6-2/TRBV6-3	many	-	TRBJ2-1	TGTGCCAGCAGTCGCCCCGGGCCTTACAATGAGCAGTTCTTC	CASSRPGPYNEQFF
TRBV19	-	-	TRBJ1-1	TGTGCCAGTAGTATAACGTTTCGGGGAGGAAACACTGAAGCTTTCTTT	CASSITFRGGNTEAFF
TRBV28	many	-	TRBJ1-2	TGTGCCAGCAAGCAAATCTTAGACAGATATCATGGCTACACCTTC	CASKQILDRYHGYTF
TRBV7-2	few	-	TRBJ2-3	TGTGCCAGCAGCCCGAGAATCGGGACGCAGTATTTT	CASSPRIGTQYF
TRBV27	few	-	TRBJ1-6	TGTGCCAGCAGCCGGGGACGTACTTCACCCCTCCACTTT	CASSRGRTSPLHF
TRBV20-1	-	-	TRBJ2-7	TGCAGTGCTAGAGTCACAGGGTTCTCCTACGAGCAGTACTTC	CSARVTGFSYEQYF
TRBV5-1	many	TRBD1	TRBJ2-1	TGCGCCAGCAGCTGGACAGGGAGCAGGGTCAATGAGCAGTTCTTC	CASSWTGSRVNEQFF
TRBV28	-	TRBD1	TRBJ1-5	TGTGCCAGCAGTTTGGATAAGTCGGGACAGGGGTTTACTCAGCCCCAGCATTTT	CASSLDKSGQGFTQPQHF
TRBV28	many	-	TRBJ2-3	TGTGCCAGCAGCAGTGGGGGAAGAGGGGGGAGGGCCGGGGGAGATACGCAGTATTTT	CASSSGGRGGRAGGDTQYF
TRBV4-1	-	-	TRBJ2-2	TGCGCCAGCAGCCAGGGTGCCTCTCAGGGCGGGGAGCTGTTTTTT	CASSQGASQGGELFF
TRBV3-1	many	-	TRBJ2-2	TGTGCCAGCAGCCAAGGACTAGGAGGGGAGCTGTTTTTT	CASSQGLGGELFF
TRBV3-1	many	TRBD2	TRBJ2-7	TGTGCCAGCAGCCAAGATTGGCGGGGGAGCTCCTACGAGCAGTACTTC	CASSQDWRGSSYEQYF
TRBV7-8	many	TRBD1	TRBJ2-3	TGTGCCAGCAGCTTAGCGGACAGGGCTAATACGCAGTATTTT	CASSLADRANTQYF
TRBV12-3/TRBV12-4	few	-	TRBJ1-1	TGTGCCAGCAGTTTCGCCAGAGACACTGAAGCTTTCTTT	CASSFARDTEAFF
TRBV13	few	TRBD1	TRBJ2-1	TGTGCCAGCAGCTTAGGGGGGTTTATAGGGACAGCCTCCAATGAGCAGTTCTTC	CASSLGGFIGTASNEQFF
TRBV30	many	-	TRBJ1-5	TGTGCCTGCTCACTGGGGGCGGGCCAGCCCCAGCATTTT	CACSLGAGQPQHF
TRBV7-9	-	-	TRBJ2-1	TGTGCCAGCAGCTTAGGGGGCCCTATTTACAATGAGCAGTTCTTC	CASSLGGPIYNEQFF
TRBV6-1	-	-	TRBJ2-4	TGTGCCAGCAGTTCTGGACAGAGAACCAAAAACATTCAGTACTTC	CASSSGQRTKNIQYF
TRBV20-1	few	-	TRBJ1-6	TGCAGTGCTAGAGAGCGTGCGATAGATTCACCCCTCCACTTT	CSARERAIDSPLHF
TRBV4-2	-	-	TRBJ1-2	TGTGCCAGCAGCCAAGATCTGACAGTGGGCGGCTACACCTTC	CASSQDLTVGGYTF
TRBV6-1	few	TRBD1	TRBJ1-2	TGTGCCAGCAGTGAAGAAAACAGGGGGGACAACTATGGCTACACCTTC	CASSEENRGDNYGYTF
TRBV6-2/TRBV6-3	few	-	TRBJ1-2	TGTGCCAGCAGCCGGGACTGTCGTAAGGATGGCTACACCTTC	CASSRDCRKDGYTF
TRBV10-1	many	-	TRBJ2-5	TGCGCCAGCAGTGGAGCTAGCCAAGAGACCCAGTACTTC	CASSGASQETQYF
TRBV9	-	TRBD1	TRBJ2-7	TGTGCCAGCAGCCCGGACAGGGTTGGAGAGCGGTACTTC	CASSPDRVGERYF
TRBV28	many	TRBD1	TRBJ1-5	TGTGCCAGCAGACCGACAGGGAATAGCAATCAGCCCCAGCATTTT	CASRPTGNSNQPQHF
TRBV18	-	TRBD1	TRBJ1-1	TGTGCCAGCTCCCCCAGACAGGGAGGGCTCACTGAAGCTTTCTTT	CASSPRQGGLTEAFF
TRBV18	many	TRBD1	TRBJ1-4	TGTGCCAGCAGTCCGGGACAGGGGAATGAAAAACTGTTTTTT	CASSPGQGNEKLFF
TRBV2	once	-	TRBJ1-4	TGTGCCAGCAGGGAGGGTGGCGGGGTTGAAAAACTGTTTTTT	CASREGGGVEKLFF